This is a list of T cell receptor beta chains from one sample in a study of graft-versus-host responses after intestinal transplantation. Method: immunoSEQ multiplex PCR; TCRdb's copy keeps in-frame clones and lacks some. This table has around 23,000 clones, around 94% appearing once. Sample: PBMCs, taken more than 29 days after intestinal transplant. Receptors originate from a human patient who received an intestinal transplant, so some T cells may come from the graft donor. Both conserved end residues are part of each CDR3. A D gene is named only where the DNA matches it firmly. Clone size is given for some rows only: seen once, a few or many times, or a class if the clone is expanded.

clone_size j_call v_call d_call cdr3_nt cdr3_aa
. TRBJ2-1 TRBV18 TRBD1 TGTGCCAGCTCACCACGAGGGGACAGGGACTTCTATGAGCAGTTCTTC CASSPRGDRDFYEQFF
. TRBJ2-7 TRBV30 . TGCGCCTGGAGTGTGGGGTACGAGCAGTACTTC CAWSVGYEQYF
. TRBJ2-7 TRBV5-1 TRBD1 TGCGCCAGCAAGGTACGGGACAGGGCCCCCTACGAGCAGTACTTC CASKVRDRAPYEQYF
. TRBJ2-2 TRBV7-9 TRBD1 TGTGCCAGCAGCTCAAAGACAGGGCCCTCCGGGGAGCTGTTTTTT CASSSKTGPSGELFF
. TRBJ2-5 TRBV6-5 . TGTGCCAGCAGGGGACCGAGGGGAGAGACCCAGTACTTC CASRGPRGETQYF
. TRBJ1-1 TRBV6-1 . TGTGCCAGCAGTGAAGATGCGGGGAGTAACACTGAAGCTTTCTTT CASSEDAGSNTEAFF
once TRBJ2-7 TRBV29-1 . TGCAGCGCCGCCTTGGGGGACCCTTTCCGCTTTCCCATTTGGTCCTACGAGCAGTACTTC CSAALGDPFRFPIWSYEQYF
. TRBJ1-1 TRBV6-1 TRBD1 TGTGCCAGCATCCGGACAGGGGGCAGTGCTGAAGCTTTCTTT CASIRTGGSAEAFF
. TRBJ1-6 TRBV18 . TGTGCCAGCTCAAGCAATGGAGAGGGAAGGACACCCCTCCACTTT CASSSNGEGRTPLHF
. TRBJ2-2 TRBV11-2 . TGTGCCAGCAGCCTCGTGGCACAGGGAAACACCGGGGAGCTGTTTTTT CASSLVAQGNTGELFF
. TRBJ2-3 TRBV5-1 . TGCGCCAGCAGCTTCCGGACTAGCACAGATACGCAGTATTTT CASSFRTSTDTQYF
. TRBJ2-5 TRBV5-1 . TGCGCCAGCAGCGAGGACGGAGACCAAGAGACCCAGTACTTC CASSEDGDQETQYF